This passage covers 23 T cell receptor beta chains from one sample sequenced in a study of T cell responses to AZD1222 COVID-19 vaccine. Using immunoSEQ multiplex PCR, the repertoire was profiled, and TCRdb retains in-frame clones only, with some absent. This repertoire shows 100,000 to 120,000 clones, approximately 94% found once; its top ten account for approximately 2.8%. Sample: peripheral blood, taken 28 days after the second AZD1222 dose. The receptors originated from an adult who received the AZD1222 COVID-19 vaccine.

This clone was observed a handful of times. The chain recombines TRBV12-3 or TRBV12-4 with TRBJ1-2; the D is unclear. V gave up 2 bases and J gave up 2 bases, with 3 bases separating them. This CDR3 spans 12 amino acids. The CDR3 sequence is CASSLHNYGYTF. The CDR3 nucleotides are TGTGCCAGCAGTTTACACAACTATGGCTACACCTTC.

V is TRBV6-5 and J is TRBJ1-2, with TRBD1 matching 8 bases. Germline V gene data show CDR1 as MNHEY and CDR2 as SVGAGI. This CDR3 contains 15 residues. With 6 bases clipped from V and 2 bases from J, the junction kept 8 bases outside the gene matches. The CDR3 protein is CASRDGQGENYGYTF. The CDR3 nucleotides are TGTGCCAGCAGGGACGGACAGGGTGAGAACTATGGCTACACCTTC.

The genes are TRBV19 and TRBJ2-2, with D unclear. Germline V gene lookup returns CDR1 LNHDA and CDR2 SQIVND (reference sequence). The V and J ends lost 6 bases and 9 bases respectively, with 8 bases between them. The CDR3 loop spans 11 amino acids. CDR3 in amino acids: CASSQFRELFF. Written as DNA, the CDR3 is TGTGCCAGTAGCCAGTTCAGGGAGCTGTTTTTT.

This clone has only a few counts. This chain connects TRBV7-9 to TRBJ2-7, with TRBD2 matching 10 bases. V was pared by 0 bases and J by 5 bases, with 4 bases of the junction left unmatched. The CDR3 length is 15 residues. Germline-derived CDR1 and CDR2 are SEHNR and FQNEAQ (reference sequence). The CDR3 DNA sequence: TGTGCCAGCAGCTTAGCGCGGGGGACTAGCGACGAGCAGTACTTC. The encoded protein is CASSLARGTSDEQYF.

The V call is TRBV7-8, the J call TRBJ1-2; 8 nucleotides match TRBD1. The germline gives CDR1 SGHVS, CDR2 FQNEAQ. The CDR3 has 14 amino acids. The junction had 4 bases not matched to a gene; V was cut back by 1 base and J by 6 bases. In DNA form, the CDR3 reads TGTGCCAGCAGCTTAGGGACAGGGTATCATGGCTACACCTTC. This sequence encodes CASSLGTGYHGYTF. Together with reference TRBV7-8 and TRBJ1-2, the CDR3 gives the full variable domain: GAGVSQSPRYKVAKRGQDVALRCDPISGHVSLFWYQQALGQGPEFLTYFQNEAQLDKSGLPSDRFFAERPEGSVSTLKIQRTQQEDSAVYLCASSLGTGYHGYTFGSGTRLTVV.

The gene calls are TRBV5-1 and TRBJ2-7, with TRBD2 matching over 8 bases. This CDR3 contains 16 residues. After removal of 6 bases from V and 2 bases from J, the junction contained 13 bases not matched to a gene. Germline V gene data show CDR1 as SGHRS and CDR2 as YFSETQ. In nucleotides, the CDR3 is TGCGCCAGCAACCCTAACCGTGGCGGGGGGACCTACGAGCAGTACTTC. This encodes CASNPNRGGGTYEQYF.

V usage is TRBV3-1 (or the pseudogene TRBV3-2) and J usage is TRBJ1-6; D might be TRBD1 (5 bases). V was cut by 4 bases and J by 1 base, with 14 bases left in between. CDR3 size: 17 residues. CDR1 and CDR2 from the germline V gene are LGHDT and YNNKEL (reference sequence). CDR3 in amino acids: CASSRDNRGSYNSPLHF. The CDR3 coding sequence is TGTGCCAGCAGCCGCGATAATAGGGGATCCTATAATTCACCCCTCCACTTT.

The chain uses TRBV7-8 and TRBJ1-6, with 10 bases lining up with TRBD1. The CDR3 length is 19 residues. J gave up 7 bases and V 5 bases, and 17 bases lay outside the gene matches. Germline CDR1 is SGHVS and CDR2 is FQNEAQ. For the CDR3, the DNA is TGTGCCAGCAGCACCCCGGGACAGGGGAAGTACGGAGGAAATTCACCCCTCCACTTT. The encoded protein is CASSTPGQGKYGGNSPLHF.

The CDR3 is CASSQGGIMNTEAFF. For the CDR3, the DNA is TGCGCCAGCAGCCAAGGAGGGATAATGAACACTGAAGCTTTCTTT. The V call is TRBV4-1, the J call TRBJ1-1; no clear D gene. Germline V gene data show CDR1 as MGHRA and CDR2 as YSYEKL. Trimming removed 1 base from V and 0 bases from J, with 9 bases in between. CDR3 length: 15 residues.

The gene calls are TRBV7-9 and TRBJ2-3, with no clear D. Germline V gives CDR1 SEHNR, CDR2 FQNEAQ (reference sequence). CDR3 length equals 14 residues. Trimming pared 1 base from V and 4 bases from J, leaving 9 bases between. CDR3 nucleotide sequence: TGTGCCAGCAGCTTAGGTTCGGTAGCAGATACGCAGTATTTT. Protein sequence: CASSLGSVADTQYF.

V gene TRBV5-1 combines with J gene TRBJ1-3; weak D call: TRBD1 (5 bases). The V and J ends lost 7 bases and 2 bases respectively, with 10 bases between them. The CDR3 sequence is 13 residues long. CDR1 and CDR2 from the germline V gene are SGHRS and YFSETQ. CDR3 sequence: CASSGGAGNTIYF. In DNA form, the CDR3 reads TGCGCCAGCTCGGGGGGAGCTGGAAACACCATATATTTT.

The chain has TRBV18 and TRBJ1-5, with TRBD1 as a possible D gene (6 bases). V lost 2 bases to trimming and J lost 0 bases, with 8 bases between them. In germline, CDR1 is KGHSH, CDR2 LQKENI. The CDR3 sequence is 15 residues long. The CDR3 spells CASSPDRYSNQPQHF. The CDR3 nucleotides read TGTGCCAGCTCACCAGACAGGTATAGCAATCAGCCCCAGCATTTT.

The J gene is TRBJ1-6, the V gene TRBV5-1; tentatively, D is TRBD1 (6 bases). The CDR3 consists of 15 residues. V gave up 0 bases and J gave up 9 bases, with 13 bases separating them. Germline V gene sequence: CDR1 SGHRS, CDR2 YFSETQ. As DNA, the CDR3 is TGCGCCAGCAGCTTGGGCACAGGGAGGACTTCACCCCTCCACTTT. Its translation: CASSLGTGRTSPLHF.

The chain links TRBV3-1 (or the pseudogene TRBV3-2) to TRBJ1-5; unclear D gene. CDR1 and CDR2 from the germline V gene are LGHDT and YNNKEL (reference sequence). Trimming took off 0 bases at V and 0 bases at J, with 6 bases between the two ends. The CDR3 runs to 15 residues. This CDR3 is CASSQDSGSNQPQHF. The CDR3 nucleotides are TGTGCCAGCAGCCAAGATAGTGGTAGCAATCAGCCCCAGCATTTT.

V gene TRBV4-1 combines with J gene TRBJ1-1; 9 bases align to TRBD1. Trimming removed 4 bases from V and 7 bases from J; junction bases left unmatched: 7. This CDR3 has 14 residues. CDR1 and CDR2 from the germline V gene are MGHRA and YSYEKL. CDR3 amino acids: CASSLKDRGGEAFF. The DNA for the CDR3 is TGCGCCAGCAGCCTGAAGGACAGGGGTGGTGAAGCTTTCTTT.

The gene calls are TRBV30 and TRBJ2-1; 7 bases fit TRBD2. Germline V CDR1 and CDR2: GTSNPN, SVGIG (reference sequence). The CDR3 extends over 14 amino acids. J lost 7 bases, V lost 4 bases, and 10 bases had no gene match. The CDR3 nucleotides read TGTGCCTGGAACCGAGGCGGGAGTAATAATGAGCAGTTCTTC. It yields the protein CAWNRGGSNNEQFF.

The chain links TRBV5-1 to TRBJ2-1, with TRBD1 matching 8 bases. Unmatched junction bases numbered 16, after V lost 5 bases and J lost 6 bases. The CDR3 extends over 17 amino acids. The germline V gene encodes CDR1 SGHRS and CDR2 YFSETQ. The CDR3, as DNA: TGCGCCAGCAGAAAGAGACCCTCCCAGGGGGCTGGCAATGAGCAGTTCTTC. It codes for CASRKRPSQGAGNEQFF.

The chain is built from TRBV10-3 and TRBJ2-3, with 12 bases lining up with TRBD2. The CDR3 covers 17 residues. CDR1 and CDR2 (germline): ENHRY, SYGVKD. Germline trimming cut 3 bases from V and 5 bases from J; bases unmatched to any gene: 9. DNA for the CDR3: TGTGCCATCAGTGATATCTCTAGCGGGAGGGATAGAGATACGCAGTATTTT. It is translated as CAISDISSGRDRDTQYF.

This clone was found a few times. V is TRBV28 and J is TRBJ1-2, with D possibly being TRBD1 (5 bases). V was shortened by 3 bases and J by 2 bases, with 10 bases between the two germline ends. Germline values: CDR1 MDHEN, CDR2 SYDVKM. CDR3 length: 14 amino acids. CDR3 DNA: TGTGCCAGCAGTTTTGTAAGGGGAAACTATGGCTACACCTTC. Its protein product is CASSFVRGNYGYTF.

This clone showed up many times. J is TRBJ1-2 and V is TRBV19; D is undetermined. This CDR3 has 13 residues. V dropped 3 bases and J dropped 4 bases, with 9 bases sitting between them. Germline CDR1 reads LNHDA; CDR2 reads SQIVND (reference sequence). DNA of the CDR3: TGTGCCAGTAGTATCCTGTCGGGCTATGGCTACACCTTC. Its translation is CASSILSGYGYTF. Full variable domain (outside the CDR3, taken from reference TRBV19 and TRBJ1-2): DGGITQSPKYLFRKEGQNVTLSCEQNLNHDAMYWYRQDPGQGLRLIYYSQIVNDFQKGDIAEGYSVSREKKESFPLTVTSAQKNPTAFYLCASSILSGYGYTFGSGTRLTVV.

The chain combines TRBV7-8 with TRBJ1-4; D remains ambiguous. CDR1 is SGHVS and CDR2 is FQNEAQ in the germline V gene. V shed 0 bases and J shed 7 bases, with 3 bases lying between them. The CDR3 has 12 amino acids. The CDR3: CASSLASEKLFF. CDR3 coding DNA: TGTGCCAGCAGCTTAGCCAGTGAAAAACTGTTTTTT.

V gene TRBV7-9 combines with J gene TRBJ1-2; D perhaps matches TRBD1 (5 bases). The V gene lost 7 bases and the J gene lost 6 bases, with 9 bases spanning the gap. The V gene's germline CDR1 is SEHNR and CDR2 FQNEAQ (reference sequence). The CDR3 contains 11 residues. In DNA form, the CDR3 reads TGTGCCAGCACGAGGGACCATGGCTACACCTTC. Translated, it gives CASTRDHGYTF.

The gene calls are TRBV29-1 and TRBJ2-7; D gene ambiguous. Trimming removed 6 bases from V and 1 base from J, with 4 bases in between. The CDR3 totals 10 residues. The germline V gene encodes CDR1 SQVTM and CDR2 ANQGSEA. CDR3 nucleotides: TGCAGCGTGGGGTCCTACGAGCAGTACTTC. This encodes CSVGSYEQYF.